One sample yielded the 10 T cell receptor beta chains listed below, sequenced in a study of T cell responses to AZD1222 COVID-19 vaccine. Clones were sequenced by immunoSEQ multiplex PCR, and TCRdb holds only the in-frame ones, with some missing. The data contain approximately 150,000 clones, roughly 92% of them singletons. Sequenced here: peripheral blood, sampled on day 0 of AZD1222 vaccination. Receptor source: an adult in good health.

The V gene is TRBV6-5, the J gene TRBJ1-3; 7 bases fit TRBD1. This CDR3 contains 14 residues. Per germline, CDR1 MNHEY and CDR2 SVGAGI. J gave up 0 bases and V 4 bases, and 0 bases lay outside the gene matches. This CDR3 is CASSWDSSGNTIYF. In nucleotides, the CDR3 is TGTGCCAGCAGTTGGGACAGCTCTGGAAACACCATATATTTT.

The chain employs TRBV7-9 and TRBJ1-1, with 8 bases fitting TRBD1. Germline V gene data show CDR1 as SEHNR and CDR2 as FQNEAQ (reference sequence). Germline trimming cut 1 base from V and 4 bases from J; bases unmatched to any gene: 11. The CDR3 length is 17 residues. DNA of the CDR3: TGTGCCAGCAGCTTAGAGGGGGGATGGACAGGGAGCACTGAAGCTTTCTTT. It encodes CASSLEGGWTGSTEAFF.

This clone was counted a single time. The gene calls are TRBV7-3 and TRBJ2-3, with 8 nucleotides matching TRBD2. Trimming took 5 bases from V and 6 from J; bases not matched to a gene: 13. The CDR3 covers 16 residues. Germline values: CDR1 SGHTA, CDR2 FQGTGA. CDR3 DNA sequence: TGTGCCAGCAGCCCCCAGGGTGGGCGGGGGGCGGATACGCAGTATTTT. Its translation: CASSPQGGRGADTQYF.

This clone was seen only a few times. This chain joins TRBV30 and TRBJ2-2; 8 bases are shared with TRBD2. The V segment lost 2 bases and the J segment 6 bases; nucleotides outside the gene matches: 5. Germline V gene lookup returns CDR1 GTSNPN and CDR2 SVGIG (reference sequence). The CDR3 loop spans 14 amino acids. CDR3 in amino acids: CAWSKAGAPGELFF. The CDR3 DNA is TGTGCCTGGAGTAAAGCGGGAGCTCCCGGGGAGCTGTTTTTT.

This clone has just one count. The genes are TRBV5-1 and TRBJ1-3, with 9 bases aligning to TRBD1. Germline assignment: CDR1 SGHRS and CDR2 YFSETQ. Trimming at V came to 4 bases and at J to 0 bases, leaving 5 bases not matched to a gene. The CDR3 loop spans 16 amino acids. Here the CDR3 DNA reads TGCGCCAGCAGCGGGGGACAGGGCCCCTCTGGAAACACCATATATTTT. Residues: CASSGGQGPSGNTIYF. The variable domain in full, with the rest retrieved from reference TRBV5-1 and TRBJ1-3, is KAGVTQTPRYLIKTRGQQVTLSCSPISGHRSVSWYQQTPGQGLQFLFEYFSETQRNKGNFPGRFSGRQFSNSRSEMNVSTLELGDSALYLCASSGGQGPSGNTIYFGEGSWLTVV.

A note on this clone: Other DNA variants within this sample encode the same CDR3. The chain is built from TRBV5-1 and TRBJ2-7; 11 nucleotides align to TRBD2. This CDR3 spans 14 amino acids. V dropped 4 bases and J dropped 2; count of bases not matched to a gene: 2. Germline assignment: CDR1 SGHRS and CDR2 YFSETQ. The DNA of the CDR3 is TGCGCCAGCAGCACTAGCGGGGGTACCTACGAGCAGTACTTC. Protein sequence: CASSTSGGTYEQYF. Full variable domain (remainder filled in from reference TRBV5-1 and TRBJ2-7): KAGVTQTPRYLIKTRGQQVTLSCSPISGHRSVSWYQQTPGQGLQFLFEYFSETQRNKGNFPGRFSGRQFSNSRSEMNVSTLELGDSALYLCASSTSGGTYEQYFGPGTRLTVT.

The chain uses TRBV15 and TRBJ1-1, with no clear D. V shed 6 bases and J shed 10 bases, with 21 bases lying between them. The germline V gene has CDR1 LNHNV and CDR2 YYDKDF (reference sequence). This CDR3 comprises 14 residues. CDR3 in amino acids: CATRPLRSLPAAFF. In DNA, the CDR3 is TGTGCCACCAGACCTCTTAGGAGTCTTCCCGCAGCTTTCTTT.

V gene TRBV7-2 combines with J gene TRBJ2-1; tentatively, D is TRBD2 (5 bases). From germline, CDR1 is SGHTA and CDR2 FQGNSA. V was shortened by 4 bases and J by 12 bases, with 31 bases between the two germline ends. This CDR3 region has 18 residues. CDR3 bases: TGTGCCAGCAGCTATCGGGGTTGGGCCCCCGGCCGCGGGCGTGTGCAGTTCTTC. It is translated as CASSYRGWAPGRGRVQFF.

The CDR3 protein is CSGGQLNTEAFF. For the CDR3, the DNA is TGCAGCGGCGGACAGCTGAACACTGAAGCTTTCTTT. The V and J genes are TRBV29-1 and TRBJ1-1, with D possibly TRBD1 on 6 matching bases. Trimming removed 7 bases at V and 0 bases at J, with 9 bases between. Germline-derived CDR1 and CDR2 are SQVTM and ANQGSEA. The CDR3 spans 12 residues.

The chain couples TRBV5-1 to TRBJ2-1, with TRBD1 as a possible D gene (7 bases). This CDR3 is built from 14 residues. V gave up 6 bases and J gave up 9 bases, with 19 bases separating them. Germline V lookup: CDR1 SGHRS, CDR2 YFSETQ. CDR3 protein: CASTTSRQGGEQFF. DNA for the CDR3: TGCGCCAGCACCACCTCTAGACAGGGAGGTGAGCAGTTCTTC.